Below are 26 T cell receptor beta chains sequenced from a single sample in a study of human CD8 memory T cell subsets. Preparation of the TCR beta libraries relied on UMI-labeled 5' RACE. TCRdb re-called the 5' RACE reads and gives one entry per CDR3 protein, without DNA. This sample's clone table lists fewer than 10,000 distinct CDR3 sequences. Sample: CD8+ T cells from PBMCs. The receptors here all came from a human donor in good health.

This chain uses TRBV5-6 with TRBJ2-1. Germline V gene lookup returns CDR1 SGHDT and CDR2 YYEEEE. The CDR3 sequence is 11 residues long. The CDR3 reads CASSYTKEQFF.

This chain links TRBV13 with TRBJ2-4. CDR1 and CDR2 (germline): PRHDT, FYEKMQ (reference sequence). The CDR3 is 18 residues long. The CDR3 protein is CASSSTVLYRVAKNIQYF.

V and J are TRBV21-1 and TRBJ2-7; there is no DNA to check the TCRdb D call of TRBD2. TRBV21-1 is a listed pseudogene. The CDR3 is 16 residues long. The CDR3: CASSKRSSGSSYEQYF.

The chain employs TRBV12-3 or TRBV12-4 and TRBJ2-1. CDR3 length equals 14 residues. The CDR3 sequence: CASNPDGEYNEQFF.

This clonotype is called medium-sized based on its frequency. The rearrangement uses TRBV29-1 and TRBJ2-1; TCRdb selects TRBD2, and the lack of DNA leaves this call unchecked. Germline loops: CDR1 SQVTM, CDR2 ANQGSEA. This CDR3 region has 14 residues. Here the CDR3 reads CSVDLGGAYNEQFF.

V gene TRBV4-3 combines with J gene TRBJ2-1. The CDR3 covers 15 residues. CDR1 and CDR2 from the germline V gene are LGHNA and YSLEER. The CDR3 is CASSQGSGAYNEQFF.

The chain recombines TRBV5-4 with TRBJ1-2; TCRdb indicates TRBD1, and absent DNA this call remains unverified. CDR3 size: 14 residues. The germline V gene encodes CDR1 SGHNT and CDR2 YYREEE (reference sequence). The CDR3 spells CASTTRTGGDGYTF.

The chain employs TRBV30 and TRBJ2-1; absent DNA, TCRdb's TRBD2 call cannot be checked. CDR3 length: 13 amino acids. Germline CDR1 reads GTSNPN; CDR2 reads SVGIG (reference sequence). This chain's CDR3 is CAWKRGDYNEQFF.

The chain carries TRBV7-7 and TRBJ2-5; TCRdb reports TRBD1, a call that lacks DNA to check it against. From germline, CDR1 is SSHAT and CDR2 FNYEAQ (reference sequence). CDR3 length: 15 amino acids. CDR3 protein: CASSLNGGPGETQYF.

The gene calls are TRBV5-1 and TRBJ1-1; TCRdb gives TRBD1 as the D gene, but with no DNA this cannot be confirmed. The CDR3 spans 15 residues. Germline V gene sequence: CDR1 SGHRS, CDR2 YFSETQ. The CDR3 protein is CASSFPQGARTEAFF.

The chain couples TRBV15 to TRBJ2-3; TCRdb calls TRBD2, which cannot be checked without DNA. CDR1 is LNHNV, CDR2 YYDKDF, per germline (reference sequence). The CDR3 covers 14 residues. The chain's CDR3 is CATSTTSGTDTQYF. Looking up the rest from reference TRBV15 and TRBJ2-3 gives the full variable domain: DAMVIQNPRYQVTQFGKPVTLSCSQTLNHNVMYWYQQKSSQAPKLLFHYYDKDFNNEADTPDNFQSRRPNTSFCFLDIRSPGLGDTAMYLCATSTTSGTDTQYFGPGTRLTVL.

J is TRBJ1-6 and V is TRBV5-1; as DNA is missing, the TRBD1 call by TCRdb cannot be tested. Per the germline V gene, CDR1 is SGHRS and CDR2 is YFSETQ. The CDR3 sequence is 15 residues long. CDR3: CASTSSTGGNSPLHF. Drawing the rest from reference TRBV5-1 and TRBJ1-6, the complete variable domain is KAGVTQTPRYLIKTRGQQVTLSCSPISGHRSVSWYQQTPGQGLQFLFEYFSETQRNKGNFPGRFSGRQFSNSRSEMNVSTLELGDSALYLCASTSSTGGNSPLHFGNGTRLTVT.

Frequency places this clonotype as medium-sized. The rearrangement uses TRBV4-1 and TRBJ2-1; TCRdb returns TRBD1, unconfirmable since there is no DNA. Germline V gene sequence: CDR1 MGHRA, CDR2 YSYEKL. This CDR3 is built from 15 residues. The chain's CDR3 is CASSHTGGAAGEQFF.

Its frequency marks this clonotype as medium-sized. The chain has TRBV4-1 and TRBJ1-6. Germline loops: CDR1 MGHRA, CDR2 YSYEKL. This CDR3 has 16 residues. CDR3: CASSQEEVQYNSPLHF.

This chain connects TRBV20-1 to TRBJ1-5; TCRdb reports TRBD1, a call that lacks DNA to check it against. Germline values: CDR1 DFQATT, CDR2 SNEGSKA (reference sequence). The CDR3 sequence is 16 residues long. CDR3 region: CSAAFMKGGGNQPQHF.

This chain joins TRBV28 and TRBJ2-7; TCRdb picks TRBD2, but there is no DNA to check that call. CDR1 MDHEN and CDR2 SYDVKM come from the germline V gene. The length of the CDR3 is 17 residues. The CDR3 sequence: CASSFHRTSRISYEQYF.

The chain has TRBV2 and TRBJ1-4. This CDR3 contains 13 residues. The germline V gene encodes CDR1 SNHLY and CDR2 FYNNEI. CDR3 in amino acids: CASRRKTAEKLFF. Full variable domain (outside the CDR3, taken from reference TRBV2 and TRBJ1-4): EPEVTQTPSHQVTQMGQEVILRCVPISNHLYFYWYRQILGQKVEFLVSFYNNEISEKSEIFDDQFSVERPDGSNFTLKIRSTKLEDSAMYFCASRRKTAEKLFFGSGTQLSVL.

V and J are TRBV5-6 and TRBJ1-3; as DNA is missing, the TRBD1 call by TCRdb cannot be tested. CDR1 SGHDT and CDR2 YYEEEE come from the germline V gene. The CDR3 consists of 17 residues. The CDR3 loop is CASSLVRGSFSGNTIYF. Together with reference TRBV5-6 and TRBJ1-3, the CDR3 gives the full variable domain: DAGVTQSPTHLIKTRGQQVTLRCSPKSGHDTVSWYQQALGQGPQFIFQYYEEEERQRGNFPDRFSGHQFPNYSSELNVNALLLGDSALYLCASSLVRGSFSGNTIYFGEGSWLTVV.

The gene calls are TRBV4-3 and TRBJ2-2. Germline values: CDR1 LGHNA, CDR2 YSLEER. The CDR3 is 13 amino acids. The CDR3 reads CASSQDYTGELFF.

The chain has TRBV27 and TRBJ1-1; TCRdb calls TRBD1, which cannot be checked without DNA. CDR1 and CDR2 (germline): MNHEY, SMNVEV (reference sequence). The CDR3 consists of 14 residues. The CDR3 sequence is CASSPGTGLTEAFF.

By frequency, this clonotype registers medium-sized. The gene calls are TRBV7-2 and TRBJ2-7; TCRdb selects TRBD2, and the lack of DNA leaves this call unchecked. Germline loops: CDR1 SGHTA, CDR2 FQGNSA. The CDR3 has 15 amino acids. The chain's CDR3 is CASSLDGRATYEQYF. The variable domain in full, completed from reference TRBV7-2 and TRBJ2-7, reads GAGVSQSPSNKVTEKGKDVELRCDPISGHTALYWYRQSLGQGLEFLIYFQGNSAPDKSGLPSDRFSAERTGGSVSTLTIQRTQQEDSAVYLCASSLDGRATYEQYFGPGTRLTVT.

Measured by frequency, this clonotype is medium-sized (0.01 to 0.1%). Here the CDR3 reads CSGGPGVDYGYTF. The rearrangement joins TRBV29-1 to TRBJ1-2. The CDR3 is made up of 13 amino acids. Per the germline V gene, CDR1 is SQVTM and CDR2 is ANQGSEA.

The chain has TRBV5-4 and TRBJ2-1. Germline V gene sequence: CDR1 SGHNT, CDR2 YYREEE (reference sequence). This CDR3 spans 12 amino acids. The CDR3 protein is CASSLAHNEQFF.

The chain is built from TRBV29-1 and TRBJ2-4; the TCRdb D gene call, TRBD1, has no DNA to confirm it. This CDR3 region has 12 residues. The germline V gene has CDR1 SQVTM and CDR2 ANQGSEA. CDR3 loop: CSVEVSGLIQYF.

Its frequency marks this clonotype as medium-sized. The chain has TRBV3-1 and TRBJ1-5. Germline assignment: CDR1 LGHDT and CDR2 YNNKEL (reference sequence). The CDR3 covers 15 residues. CDR3 sequence: CASSQDLGGNQPQHF.

The CDR3 loop reads CASSSGLAAVNEQFF. The chain links TRBV7-8 to TRBJ2-1; TCRdb gives TRBD2 as the D gene, but with no DNA this cannot be confirmed. This CDR3 has 15 residues. CDR1 is SGHVS, CDR2 FQNEAQ, per germline.